This T cell receptor (beta chain) comes out of a study of cytomegalovirus exposure and HLA in healthy donors. This PCR relied on a set of 60 Vbeta primers and 13 Jbeta primers. Only in-frame clones appear in the TCRdb table, and some are missing; sequencing was by immunoSEQ multiplex PCR. Seen in this sample are under 95,000 clones; the ten most common clones hold 0.45% to 0.7%. As concerns this clone: The antigen is undetermined.

From germline, CDR1 is SGHTA and CDR2 FQGTGA. With 5 bases removed from V and 4 bases from J, the gap between germline ends came to 14 bases. CDR3 length: 14 residues. Findings and caveats of the study: In a later analysis, CMV-associated beta chains were mostly HLA-associated, it appeared. Reportedly, HLA-A and HLA-B alleles of most subjects were accurately predicted from TCR beta. A later analysis found TCR association rates differed by HLA locus, highest for DRB1 and lowest for HLA-C. Across all donors, roughly uniform sequencing depth was an assumption of the presence/absence analyses.

The origin of this receptor is a man in his fifties or sixties in good health and CMV-seronegative. The V call is TRBV7-3, the J call TRBJ1-1; no clear D. The sample taken for sequencing was PBMCs. DNA of the CDR3: TGTGCCAGCAGCCTACTGCAAGTTAGCACTGAAGCTTTCTTT. It is translated as CASSLLQVSTEAFF.